Below, 10 T cell receptor beta chains from the same sample are listed, as sequenced in a study of beta chain features in type 1 diabetes. Overall study findings and caveats: There was a moderate but significant shortening of TCRB CDR3s in all four CD4+ subsets of Type 1 diabetes patients.

For these TCRs, the target antigens are not known. Expressed TCRB transcripts were sequenced, since all the RNA that had been isolated was reverse transcribed. TCRdb keeps only in-frame clones here, not all; method: immunoSEQ multiplex PCR. The sample consists of 130,000 or so clones, approximately 15% of them appearing once. The specimen was central memory CD4+ T cells from blood. These receptor sequences come from a man younger than 35 with type 1 diabetes.

This clone was detected a few times. The chain is built from TRBV7-2 and TRBJ2-5; 8 bases are a match to TRBD2. Germline assignment: CDR1 SGHTA and CDR2 FQGNSA. Losses at the gene ends were 4 bases for V and 5 bases for J; bases not matched to a gene: 9. This CDR3 comprises 15 residues. The CDR3 bases are TGTGCCAGCAGCTACTACGGGAGGGCCAGGGAGACCCAGTACTTC. Its translation: CASSYYGRARETQYF. Full variable domain (missing parts from reference TRBV7-2 and TRBJ2-5): GAGVSQSPSNKVTEKGKDVELRCDPISGHTALYWYRQSLGQGLEFLIYFQGNSAPDKSGLPSDRFSAERTGGSVSTLTIQRTQQEDSAVYLCASSYYGRARETQYFGPGTRLLVL.

The chain recombines TRBV30 with TRBJ1-5; TRBD1 is a possible D gene (6 bases). Trimming stripped 2 bases from V and 6 bases from J, with 20 bases between. Germline CDR1 is GTSNPN and CDR2 is SVGIG (reference sequence). CDR3 length equals 16 residues. This chain's CDR3 is CAWSFGGTGNGQPQHF. In nucleotides, the CDR3 is TGTGCCTGGAGTTTTGGGGGTACAGGGAACGGTCAGCCCCAGCATTTT.

This clone has more than one count but fewer than ten. The CDR3 nucleotides read TGTGCCAGCAGTGACTTAGGCGGGGGGAGCTCCTACGAGCAGTACTTC. Protein sequence: CASSDLGGGSSYEQYF. V usage is TRBV2 and J usage is TRBJ2-7; 8 bases line up with TRBD2. The germline V gene has CDR1 SNHLY and CDR2 FYNNEI. With V trimmed by 3 bases and J by 0 bases, 7 bases remained unmatched. The CDR3 has 16 amino acids. Drawing the rest from reference TRBV2 and TRBJ2-7, the complete variable domain is EPEVTQTPSHQVTQMGQEVILRCVPISNHLYFYWYRQILGQKVEFLVSFYNNEISEKSEIFDDQFSVERPDGSNFTLKIRSTKLEDSAMYFCASSDLGGGSSYEQYFGPGTRLTVT.

A few counts support this clone. The chain has TRBV2 and TRBJ2-3; D is uncertain. V lost 3 bases and J 3 bases, leaving 10 bases between the germline ends. CDR1 SNHLY and CDR2 FYNNEI come from the germline V gene. The CDR3 length is 14 residues. Here the CDR3 reads CASSDYPYTDTQYF. DNA for the CDR3: TGTGCCAGCAGTGACTATCCTTATACAGATACGCAGTATTTT.

This clone has just a few counts. V and J are TRBV30 and TRBJ1-2; 7 bases are shared with TRBD1. The trim removed 5 bases at V and 2 bases at J, leaving 5 bases unmatched. CDR1 is GTSNPN and CDR2 is SVGIG in the germline V gene (reference sequence). The CDR3 covers 13 residues. DNA of the CDR3: TGTGCCTGGGCGGGACAGTCAAACTATGGCTACACCTTC. Translation: CAWAGQSNYGYTF.

There are a few counts of this clone. This sequence joins TRBV30 and TRBJ2-1; perhaps TRBD1 as D (7 bases). Trimming removed 1 base from V and 9 bases from J, with 10 bases in between. CDR3 length equals 12 residues. CDR1 is GTSNPN, CDR2 SVGIG, per germline (reference sequence). The CDR3 nucleotides read TGTGCCTGGAGTGGGCAGGGGGGTGAGCAGTTCTTC. It translates to CAWSGQGGEQFF.

The genes are TRBV7-2 and TRBJ1-2, with D possibly being TRBD1 (6 bases). Deletions cut 1 base from V and 5 bases from J, with 14 bases between. The germline V gene has CDR1 SGHTA and CDR2 FQGNSA. The CDR3 extends over 15 amino acids. The CDR3 is CASSLGPDSGYGYTF. CDR3 nucleotides: TGTGCCAGCAGCTTAGGGCCGGACAGTGGGTATGGCTACACCTTC.

This chain uses TRBV4-2 with TRBJ2-1; D is perhaps TRBD2 (5 bases). V was clipped by 0 bases and J by 5 bases, with 14 bases between them. The CDR3 has 16 residues. Germline V gene sequence: CDR1 LGHNA, CDR2 YNFKEQ. CDR3 protein: CASSQDGLAVNNEQFF. DNA for the CDR3: TGTGCCAGCAGCCAAGATGGACTGGCGGTTAACAATGAGCAGTTCTTC.

This clone was picked up a small number of times. CDR3 DNA: TGTGCCAGCAGCGACCGACAGGGCTATACAGATACGCAGTATTTT. It specifies CASSDRQGYTDTQYF. The J gene is TRBJ2-3, the V gene TRBV7-2, with TRBD1 matching over 7 bases. V was pared by 5 bases and J by 3 bases, with 8 bases of the junction left unmatched. The CDR3 covers 15 residues. Germline V gene sequence: CDR1 SGHTA, CDR2 FQGNSA.

The table lists this clone with a count of one. The chain is built from TRBV19 and TRBJ2-7; 9 positions agree with TRBD1. Germline V gives CDR1 LNHDA, CDR2 SQIVND (reference sequence). V lost 3 bases, J lost 2 bases, and 14 bases stayed unmatched. The CDR3 runs 18 residues. CDR3 in amino acids: CASSIGYSPGQGAYEQYF. The CDR3 region has the DNA TGTGCCAGTAGTATTGGATACTCTCCGGGACAGGGAGCCTACGAGCAGTACTTC.